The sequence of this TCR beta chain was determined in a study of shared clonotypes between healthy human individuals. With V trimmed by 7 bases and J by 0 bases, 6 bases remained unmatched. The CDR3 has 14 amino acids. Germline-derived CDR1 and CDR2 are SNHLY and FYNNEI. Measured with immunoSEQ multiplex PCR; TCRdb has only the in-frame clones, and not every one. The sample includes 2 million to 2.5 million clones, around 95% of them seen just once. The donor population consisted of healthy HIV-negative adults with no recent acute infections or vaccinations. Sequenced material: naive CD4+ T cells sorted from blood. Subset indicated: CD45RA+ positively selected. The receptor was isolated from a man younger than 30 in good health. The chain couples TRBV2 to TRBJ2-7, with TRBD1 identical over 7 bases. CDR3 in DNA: TGTGCCAGCATTTACGGGACAGTCTCCTACGAGCAGTACTTC. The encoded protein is CASIYGTVSYEQYF.